One and the same sample provided the 23 T cell receptor beta chains below, sequenced in a study of OX40 agonist ivuxolimab in advanced cancers. The protocol was immunoSEQ multiplex PCR, while the TCRdb copy is restricted to in-frame clones and leaves out a portion. Found here are 57,000 or so clones, over 90% of them singletons; the top ten hold approximately 18%. This material consisted of CD4+ or CD8+ T cells sorted from blood, taken in a trial of the OX40 agonist ivuxolimab. The receptors originated from an adult with an advanced solid tumor such as melanoma, head and neck, liver or kidney cancer.

The chain has TRBV10-3 and TRBJ1-1; weak D call: TRBD1 (6 bases). The CDR3 has 13 residues. Trimming took off 8 bases at V and 0 bases at J, with 10 bases between the two ends. Germline CDR1 ENHRY, CDR2 SYGVKD. The CDR3 DNA reads as TGTGCCATCGCCAGGGGACTGAACACTGAAGCTTTCTTT. It is translated as CAIARGLNTEAFF.

The rearrangement links TRBV6-5 to TRBJ2-3, with D possibly TRBD2 on 5 matching bases. V gave up 2 bases and J gave up 0 bases, with 12 bases separating them. The CDR3 length is 16 residues. Germline CDR1 reads MNHEY; CDR2 reads SVGAGI. The CDR3 region is CASSYGVAPSTDTQYF. The CDR3 bases are TGTGCCAGCAGTTACGGCGTAGCGCCAAGCACAGATACGCAGTATTTT.

The chain combines TRBV9 with TRBJ2-2; TRBD2 agrees at 9 bases. Losses at the gene ends were 1 base for V and 4 bases for J; bases not matched to a gene: 2. CDR1 and CDR2 from the germline V gene are SGDLS and YYNGEE. The CDR3 consists of 15 residues. CDR3: CASSVTSGPTGELFF. The CDR3 DNA reads TGTGCCAGCAGCGTAACTAGCGGGCCCACCGGGGAGCTGTTTTTT. The entire variable domain, with the rest obtained from reference TRBV9 and TRBJ2-2, is as follows: DSGVTQTPKHLITATGQRVTLRCSPRSGDLSVYWYQQSLDQGLQFLIQYYNGEERAKGNILERFSAQQFPDLHSELNLSSLELGDSALYFCASSVTSGPTGELFFGEGSRLTVL.

The chain uses TRBV5-5 and TRBJ2-7; D is ambiguous. This CDR3 is 12 amino acids long. Per germline, CDR1 SGHKS and CDR2 YYEKEE (reference sequence). Trimming stripped 4 bases from V and 3 bases from J, with 8 bases between. The CDR3 DNA sequence: TGTGCCAGCAGCACCGCCGGCTACGAGCAGTACTTC. Residues: CASSTAGYEQYF.

The chain has TRBV28 and TRBJ2-3; 7 positions match TRBD1. J was trimmed by 2 bases and V by 6 bases; bases with no gene match: 5. Per the germline V gene, CDR1 is MDHEN and CDR2 is SYDVKM. This CDR3 is 14 amino acids long. This chain's CDR3 is CASRRDSYTDTQYF. As DNA, the CDR3 is TGTGCCAGCAGGAGGGACAGTTACACAGATACGCAGTATTTT.

This clone was seen only once. This rearrangement joins TRBV5-8 to TRBJ1-5, with 9 nucleotides matching TRBD1. CDR3 size: 14 residues. Germline assignment: CDR1 SGHTS and CDR2 YDEGEE. V lost 4 bases, J lost 3 bases, and 2 bases stayed unmatched. CDR3 DNA: TGTGCCAGCAGCCGGGACAGGGACAATCAGCCCCAGCATTTT. Encoded protein: CASSRDRDNQPQHF.

The rearrangement joins TRBV27 to TRBJ1-3; D is undetermined. Germline V gene data show CDR1 as MNHEY and CDR2 as SMNVEV (reference sequence). This CDR3 has 15 residues. The germline V and J ends were trimmed by 8 bases and 0 bases, with 14 bases remaining between them. CDR3 loop: CASGFGPSSGNTIYF. CDR3 bases: TGTGCCAGCGGCTTTGGGCCGAGCTCTGGAAACACCATATATTTT.

The chain links TRBV27 to TRBJ1-1; a possible D gene is TRBD1 (6 bases). The germline gives CDR1 MNHEY, CDR2 SMNVEV (reference sequence). The CDR3 is 14 residues long. Trimming removed 5 bases from V and 6 bases from J, with 16 bases in between. CDR3 bases: TGTGCCAGCAGTCCAGACAGGTCAAGGGCTGAAGCTTTCTTT. This gives the protein CASSPDRSRAEAFF.

V gene TRBV6-6 combines with J gene TRBJ2-7; 11 bases map to TRBD2. The V gene end was trimmed by 1 base and the J gene end by 5 bases; junction bases not matched to a gene: 4. Per germline, CDR1 MNHNY and CDR2 SVGAGI (reference sequence). This CDR3 is 15 amino acids long. CDR3 sequence: CASSYLTSGTDEQYF. The CDR3 region has the DNA TGTGCCAGCAGTTACTTGACTAGCGGGACTGACGAGCAGTACTTC.

The genes are TRBV6-1 and TRBJ2-5, with D maybe TRBD1 (6 bases). Trimming took 1 base from V and 2 from J, leaving 14 bases between them. This CDR3 has 16 amino acids. CDR1 is MNHNS and CDR2 is SASEGT in the germline V gene. The CDR3 region has the DNA TGTGCCAGCAGTGAAGGGACCCGGACAGTTCAAGAGACCCAGTACTTC. Protein sequence: CASSEGTRTVQETQYF.

This clone has a handful of counts. This sequence joins TRBV30 and TRBJ1-5; no reliable D call. The V end was cut by 1 base, the J end by 0 bases, with 10 bases between. The CDR3 sequence is 15 residues long. Germline V gene data show CDR1 as GTSNPN and CDR2 as SVGIG (reference sequence). CDR3 region: CAWSAQEYSNQPQHF. DNA for the CDR3: TGTGCCTGGAGTGCCCAGGAATATAGCAATCAGCCCCAGCATTTT.

The chain is built from TRBV4-1 and TRBJ2-5; D possibly matches TRBD1 or TRBD2 (5 bases each). The CDR3 sequence is 17 residues long. In germline, CDR1 is MGHRA, CDR2 YSYEKL. V was trimmed by 4 bases and J by 1 base, leaving 19 bases between them. Written as DNA, the CDR3 is TGCGCCAGCAGCCCCCCTGGGGGAATAGGAGGCCAAGAGACCCAGTACTTC. This translates into CASSPPGGIGGQETQYF.

The CDR3 nucleotides read TGTGCCAGCAGCTTTTTGCTAGCGGGGGGTGGGGAGCAGTACTTC. Protein product: CASSFLLAGGGEQYF. The V call is TRBV11-2, the J call TRBJ2-7, with TRBD2 matching over 11 bases. J gave up 7 bases and V 3 bases, and 8 bases lay outside the gene matches. The CDR3 has 15 amino acids. Germline CDR1 SGHAT, CDR2 FQNNGV.

This clone showed up just once. This sequence joins TRBV19 and TRBJ1-1; TRBD1 is a possible D gene (5 bases). The CDR3 runs to 11 residues. The V gene's germline CDR1 is LNHDA and CDR2 SQIVND (reference sequence). Trimming took off 10 bases at V and 8 bases at J, with 14 bases between the two ends. CDR3 protein: CATARWGEAFF. The DNA for the CDR3 is TGTGCCACCGCTCGGTGGGGGGAAGCTTTCTTT.

This clone has a single count. This rearrangement joins TRBV2 to TRBJ1-1, with 7 bases identical to TRBD1. With V trimmed by 6 bases and J by 0 bases, 7 bases remained unmatched. CDR3 length: 15 amino acids. Germline lookup yields CDR1 SNHLY and CDR2 FYNNEI. CDR3: CASSYRGSVNTEAFF. The CDR3 DNA sequence: TGTGCCAGCAGCTACAGGGGATCAGTGAACACTGAAGCTTTCTTT.

The rearrangement links TRBV28 to TRBJ1-4, with 8 bases that match TRBD1. Germline CDR1 reads MDHEN; CDR2 reads SYDVKM. The CDR3 spans 19 residues. Losses at the gene ends were 1 base for V and 0 bases for J; bases not matched to a gene: 10. The CDR3 region has the DNA TGTGCCAGCAGTTTATCCGGGACAGGAGGGGGCCCAACTAATGAAAAACTGTTTTTT. Translation gives CASSLSGTGGGPTNEKLFF.

The V call is TRBV4-3, the J call TRBJ1-1, with D perhaps matching TRBD1 (6 bases). The CDR3 runs to 16 residues. Germline CDR1 LGHNA, CDR2 YSLEER. The V end was cut by 3 bases, the J end by 3 bases, with 17 bases between. The CDR3 nucleotides are TGCGCCAGCAGCCAGGGGGCGGGAGGGTTTGACACTGAAGCTTTCTTT. Protein product: CASSQGAGGFDTEAFF.

The chain has TRBV6-6 and TRBJ1-5; TRBD1 is a possible D gene (5 bases). V lost 5 bases and J 0 bases, leaving 14 bases between the germline ends. Germline values: CDR1 MNHNY, CDR2 SVGAGI (reference sequence). The CDR3 has 16 amino acids. CDR3 DNA: TGTGCCAGCAGTAACGACGTAGGGGATAGCAATCAGCCCCAGCATTTT. Translating it yields CASSNDVGDSNQPQHF.

This chain uses TRBV28 with TRBJ2-1; 7 bases line up with TRBD1. CDR1 is MDHEN, CDR2 SYDVKM, per germline. CDR3 length: 13 residues. V was pared by 5 bases and J by 9 bases, with 7 bases of the junction left unmatched. The CDR3 bases are TGTGCCAGCAGTCCTCCAACAGGGGTTGAGCAGTTCTTC. Amino acid sequence: CASSPPTGVEQFF.

The V gene is TRBV9, the J gene TRBJ2-6, with D possibly being TRBD1 (5 bases). V was shortened by 3 bases and J by 0 bases, with 10 bases between the two germline ends. The CDR3 loop spans 16 amino acids. Germline loops: CDR1 SGDLS, CDR2 YYNGEE. The CDR3 DNA follows: TGTGCCAGCAGCGCAACCAGGGTCTCTGGGGCCAACGTCCTGACTTTC. Its protein product is CASSATRVSGANVLTF.

This clone came up a few times. This chain joins TRBV15 and TRBJ2-5; D not resolved. Germline loops: CDR1 LNHNV, CDR2 YYDKDF (reference sequence). V dropped 1 base and J dropped 2 bases, with 8 bases sitting between them. This CDR3 contains 14 residues. CDR3 DNA sequence: TGTGCCACCAGCAGAGGAAGACAACAAGAGACCCAGTACTTC. This gives the protein CATSRGRQQETQYF.

This chain uses TRBV9 with TRBJ2-3; TRBD2 aligns across 7 bases. The length of the CDR3 is 15 residues. Germline lookup yields CDR1 SGDLS and CDR2 YYNGEE. Trimming cost V 3 bases and J 1 base; bases outside gene matches: 5. The CDR3 reads CASSGGLWGTDTQYF. In nucleotides, the CDR3 is TGTGCCAGCAGCGGGGGACTATGGGGCACAGATACGCAGTATTTT.

This clone was recorded only once. J is TRBJ2-3 and V is TRBV25-1; a weak D match, TRBD1 (6 bases). The CDR3 contains 13 residues. CDR1 and CDR2 (germline): MGHDK, SYGVNS. Deletions cut 4 bases from V and 6 bases from J, with 11 bases between. DNA for the CDR3: TGTGCCAGCAGTGGCACAGGGCGGGATACGCAGTATTTT. Protein product: CASSGTGRDTQYF.